This TCR beta chain is drawn from a study of T cell responses to AZD1222 COVID-19 vaccine. Study-wide findings and caveats: Without day 14 samples, only post-peak T cell repertoires were studied. In a largely white British group with more females than males, clonal diversity was possibly underestimated.

Sequencing used immunoSEQ multiplex PCR; TCRdb keeps in-frame clones, though not all of them. This table holds some 110,000 clones, 90% found once. To note about this clone: Antigen unknown.

The CDR3 runs 17 residues. Germline V gene sequence: CDR1 LGHNA, CDR2 YSLEER. V lost 4 bases and J lost 5, with 21 bases in between. The V call is TRBV4-3, the J call TRBJ1-5, with unresolved D. The specimen comprised peripheral blood, sampled on day 0 of AZD1222 vaccination. This receptor was identified in an adult in good health. The CDR3 DNA reads TGCGCCAGCAGCCCCAAGTATCGGGAAAGGAGGGATCAGCCCCAGCATTTT. Its translation: CASSPKYRERRDQPQHF.